The 18 T cell receptor beta chains reported below all come from one sample, sequenced in a study of blood T cell repertoires in COVID-19. This table comes from immunoSEQ multiplex PCR, and its TCRdb copy is limited to in-frame clones, with some not included. In the table there are hundreds of thousands of clones, 65% to 90% of which are singletons. Sequenced material: peripheral blood. The receptors shown here come from a man aged 45 to 65 with active or convalescent COVID-19.

The J gene is TRBJ1-5, the V gene TRBV7-2; D unclear. The V and J ends lost 3 bases and 4 bases respectively, with 7 bases between them. The CDR3 totals 13 residues. Looked up from germline, CDR1 is SGHTA and CDR2 is FQGNSA. Written as DNA, the CDR3 is TGTGCCAGCAGCTTTAGAGATAATCAGCCCCAGCATTTT. Its protein product is CASSFRDNQPQHF.

The V and J genes are TRBV27 and TRBJ1-6; 9 nucleotides line up with TRBD1. The CDR3 is 18 residues long. The germline V gene has CDR1 MNHEY and CDR2 SMNVEV (reference sequence). Losses at the gene ends were 6 bases for V and 7 bases for J; bases not matched to a gene: 16. Here the CDR3 reads CASSPFPRPDRGNSPLHF. CDR3 coding DNA: TGTGCCAGCAGCCCCTTCCCACGTCCGGACAGGGGAAATTCACCCCTCCACTTT.

This clone was found once. J is TRBJ1-4 and V is TRBV5-5; the D gene is possibly TRBD1 (5 bases). V was pared by 4 bases and J by 8 bases, with 21 bases between. Per the germline V gene, CDR1 is SGHKS and CDR2 is YYEKEE (reference sequence). The CDR3 sequence is 16 residues long. CDR3 nucleotide sequence: TGTGCCAGCAGCCCCTATGGGGGAGGATGGGGGGAAAAACTGTTTTTT. The encoded protein is CASSPYGGGWGEKLFF.

The genes are TRBV6-5 and TRBJ2-1, with D uncertain. The CDR3 sequence is 14 residues long. CDR1 and CDR2 from the germline V gene are MNHEY and SVGAGI. V was clipped by 0 bases and J by 7 bases, with 10 bases between them. The CDR3 loop reads CASSYSGSQNEQFF. CDR3 sequence (DNA): TGTGCCAGCAGTTACTCGGGCAGCCAAAATGAGCAGTTCTTC.

The V call is TRBV6-1, the J call TRBJ1-1; D is undetermined. Trimming stripped 1 base from V and 1 base from J, with 7 bases between. The CDR3 sequence is 14 residues long. The V gene's germline CDR1 is MNHNS and CDR2 SASEGT. The CDR3 DNA reads TGTGCCAGCAGTGAAGGAGGGTGGAACACTGAAGCTTTCTTT. Residues: CASSEGGWNTEAFF.

This clone was counted a single time. Additional DNA sequences in this sample encode the identical CDR3. The rearrangement joins TRBV29-1 to TRBJ2-2, with D perhaps matching TRBD1 (6 bases). This CDR3 is 12 amino acids long. Trimming took 8 bases from V and 4 from J, leaving 11 bases between them. CDR1 and CDR2 (germline): SQVTM, ANQGSEA. Written as DNA, the CDR3 is TGCAGCTCTTACAGGGCCACCGGGGAGCTGTTTTTT. Protein sequence: CSSYRATGELFF.

The chain employs TRBV18 and TRBJ1-1; TRBD1 agrees at 8 bases. The CDR3 has 13 amino acids. Germline assignment: CDR1 KGHSH and CDR2 LQKENI. J was trimmed by 4 bases and V by 4 bases; bases with no gene match: 2. DNA of the CDR3: TGTGCCAGCTCACGCACAGGGGGCACTGAAGCTTTCTTT. Its protein is CASSRTGGTEAFF.

Only one count was recorded for this clone. This chain joins TRBV18 and TRBJ1-5; tentatively, D is TRBD1 (6 bases). Per germline, CDR1 KGHSH and CDR2 LQKENI. The CDR3 runs to 13 residues. Between the trimmed V and J ends, which lost 4 bases and 5 bases, there was a span of 9 bases. CDR3 nucleotide sequence: TGTGCCAGCTCACGAGCAGGGGATCAGCCCCAGCATTTT. It codes for CASSRAGDQPQHF.

This clone was seen only a few times. The chain combines TRBV28 with TRBJ1-1, with TRBD1 identical over 7 bases. Germline CDR1 MDHEN, CDR2 SYDVKM. CDR3 size: 14 residues. Trimming cost V 6 bases and J 1 base; bases outside gene matches: 5. The CDR3 bases are TGTGCCAGCAGCACCGGGACAGCGAACACTGAAGCTTTCTTT. Translated, it gives CASSTGTANTEAFF.

CDR3 in amino acids: CASSEIGSNPYEQYF. DNA for the CDR3: TGTGCCAGCAGTGAAATCGGGTCGAACCCCTACGAGCAGTACTTC. The genes are TRBV25-1 and TRBJ2-7; D not certain. Trimming cost V 2 bases and J 2 bases, with 13 bases left between them. CDR1 MGHDK and CDR2 SYGVNS come from the germline V gene. The CDR3 consists of 15 residues.

This clone was recorded once. The chain combines TRBV5-8 with TRBJ2-1; 10 nucleotides agree with TRBD2. J lost 3 bases, V lost 5 bases, and 5 bases had no gene match. Per germline, CDR1 SGHTS and CDR2 YDEGEE. The CDR3 runs 15 residues. DNA of the CDR3: TGTGCCAGCAGTTATCTAGCGGGAGACTACAATGAGCAGTTCTTC. Amino acids: CASSYLAGDYNEQFF.

J is TRBJ1-1 and V is TRBV5-4, with 7 bases lining up with TRBD1. CDR1 is SGHNT, CDR2 YYREEE, per germline (reference sequence). The CDR3 is 13 amino acids. J was trimmed by 8 bases and V by 4 bases; bases with no gene match: 8. This CDR3 reads CASSGDRADEAFF. The DNA for the CDR3 is TGTGCCAGCAGCGGCGACAGGGCAGACGAAGCTTTCTTT.

This chain uses TRBV2 with TRBJ1-3; tentative D call: TRBD1 (5 bases). CDR3 length equals 14 residues. Germline assignment: CDR1 SNHLY and CDR2 FYNNEI. Trimming pared 4 bases from V and 4 bases from J, leaving 11 bases between. Here the CDR3 reads CASSASGLGNTIYF. Written as DNA, the CDR3 is TGTGCCAGCAGTGCCTCGGGACTCGGAAACACCATATATTTT.

This chain links TRBV6-5 with TRBJ1-5, with D perhaps matching TRBD1 (5 bases). The CDR3 extends over 13 amino acids. Trimming pared 11 bases from V and 0 bases from J, leaving 11 bases between. Germline lookup yields CDR1 MNHEY and CDR2 SVGAGI. CDR3 sequence reads: CAAGADSNQPQHF. Here the CDR3 DNA reads TGTGCCGCTGGGGCGGATAGCAATCAGCCCCAGCATTTT.

This chain joins TRBV12-3 or TRBV12-4 and TRBJ1-1, with D unresolved. The CDR3 sequence is 13 residues long. V gave up 3 bases and J gave up 4 bases, with 9 bases separating them. CDR3 bases: TGTGCCAGCAGTTTTTCCCGAGGCACTGAAGCTTTCTTT. This encodes CASSFSRGTEAFF.

This rearrangement joins TRBV6-1 to TRBJ2-5; 8 bases are shared with TRBD1. The CDR3 has 15 amino acids. CDR1 is MNHNS and CDR2 is SASEGT in the germline V gene. The V and J ends lost 2 bases and 5 bases, in that order; junction bases with no gene match: 7. The CDR3 protein is CASSESGQGYETQYF. The CDR3 DNA follows: TGTGCCAGCAGTGAAAGCGGACAGGGCTATGAGACCCAGTACTTC.

The chain couples TRBV18 to TRBJ2-1; TRBD2 matches at 8 bases. CDR1 and CDR2 (germline): KGHSH, LQKENI. The CDR3 loop spans 16 amino acids. After removal of 5 bases from V and 1 base from J, the junction contained 7 bases not matched to a gene. This CDR3 is CASSTGGLGSYNEQFF. Here the CDR3 DNA reads TGTGCCAGCTCAACCGGGGGACTAGGGTCCTACAATGAGCAGTTCTTC. The variable domain in full, with the rest retrieved from reference TRBV18 and TRBJ2-1, is NAGVMQNPRHLVRRRGQEARLRCSPMKGHSHVYWYRQLPEEGLKFMVYLQKENIIDESGMPKERFSAEFPKEGPSILRIQQVVRGDSAAYFCASSTGGLGSYNEQFFGPGTRLTVL.

This rearrangement joins TRBV7-9 to TRBJ2-1; possible D gene TRBD2, 5 bases. The germline gives CDR1 SEHNR, CDR2 FQNEAQ (reference sequence). The CDR3 covers 13 residues. Deletions cut 1 base from V and 15 bases from J, with 16 bases between. The CDR3 is CASSLVLGRRLFF. The CDR3 DNA reads as TGTGCCAGCAGCTTAGTCCTGGGGAGAAGACTGTTCTTC.